These 26 T cell receptor beta chains were all obtained from the same sample, sequenced in a study of lymphopenia after photon versus proton radiotherapy. Method: immunoSEQ multiplex PCR; TCRdb's copy keeps in-frame clones and lacks some. The sample records 70,000 or so clones, roughly 93% being singletons. Material: peripheral blood, obtained from a patient treated with photon-based radiotherapy. These receptor sequences come from a woman between 70 and 85 years old with pancreatic cancer.

V is TRBV11-2 and J is TRBJ2-3; 7 bases are a match to TRBD2. The CDR3 contains 17 residues. The junction had 12 bases not matched to a gene; V was cut back by 1 base and J by 5 bases. Germline-derived CDR1 and CDR2 are SGHAT and FQNNGV. Here the CDR3 DNA reads TGTGCCAGCAGCTTAGTGGCGAGCGGGAAGGGTGGAGATACGCAGTATTTT. This gives the protein CASSLVASGKGGDTQYF. Full variable domain (missing parts from reference TRBV11-2 and TRBJ2-3): EAGVAQSPRYKIIEKRQSVAFWCNPISGHATLYWYQQILGQGPKLLIQFQNNGVVDDSQLPKDRFSAERLKGVDSTLKIQPAKLEDSAVYLCASSLVASGKGGDTQYFGPGTRLTVL.

The chain recombines TRBV19 with TRBJ1-1; tentative D call: TRBD1 (6 bases). The germline V gene encodes CDR1 LNHDA and CDR2 SQIVND (reference sequence). The CDR3 contains 14 residues. V lost 4 bases and J lost 4, with 13 bases in between. CDR3 residues: CASSNGGGGTEAFF. In DNA form, the CDR3 reads TGTGCCAGTAGTAACGGGGGCGGGGGCACTGAAGCTTTCTTT.

The chain has TRBV5-4 and TRBJ2-4, with D possibly matching TRBD1 (6 bases). CDR1 and CDR2 (germline): SGHNT, YYREEE (reference sequence). The CDR3 length is 16 residues. V lost 0 bases to trimming and J lost 1 base, with 11 bases between them. CDR3 loop: CASSLDRAGAKNIQYF. CDR3 bases: TGTGCCAGCAGCTTGGACAGGGCTGGGGCCAAAAACATTCAGTACTTC. The full variable domain, in which reference TRBV5-4 and TRBJ2-4 provide the parts outside the CDR3, is ETGVTQSPTHLIKTRGQQVTLRCSSQSGHNTVSWYQQALGQGPQFIFQYYREEENGRGNFPPRFSGLQFPNYSSELNVNALELDDSALYLCASSLDRAGAKNIQYFGAGTRLSVL.

The chain is built from TRBV5-1 and TRBJ2-3, with D perhaps matching TRBD2 (6 bases). V lost 4 bases, J lost 2 bases, and 11 bases lay in between. Looked up from germline, CDR1 is SGHRS and CDR2 is YFSETQ. The CDR3 contains 14 residues. The DNA for the CDR3 is TGCGCCAGCAGCCTGGCGGGGCCCACAGATACGCAGTATTTT. Protein sequence: CASSLAGPTDTQYF.

The V and J genes are TRBV18 and TRBJ2-7; no firm D call. The CDR3 runs to 13 residues. Germline V CDR1 and CDR2: KGHSH, LQKENI. The V end lost 2 bases, the J end lost 0 bases, and 5 bases lay between the germline ends. The CDR3 sequence is CASSPTSSYEQYF. The CDR3 DNA sequence: TGTGCCAGCTCACCAACCTCCTCCTACGAGCAGTACTTC. Drawing the rest from reference TRBV18 and TRBJ2-7, the complete variable domain is NAGVMQNPRHLVRRRGQEARLRCSPMKGHSHVYWYRQLPEEGLKFMVYLQKENIIDESGMPKERFSAEFPKEGPSILRIQQVVRGDSAAYFCASSPTSSYEQYFGPGTRLTVT.

J is TRBJ2-3 and V is TRBV5-1, with D hard to call. From germline, CDR1 is SGHRS and CDR2 YFSETQ. V was cut by 0 bases and J by 2 bases, with 13 bases left in between. This CDR3 spans 16 amino acids. The CDR3 loop reads CASSLAPHENTDTQYF. The CDR3, as DNA: TGCGCCAGCAGCTTGGCCCCGCACGAGAACACAGATACGCAGTATTTT.

This CDR3 reads CASRQGTGVYGYTF. CDR3 DNA: TGTGCCAGCAGGCAAGGGACAGGGGTATATGGCTACACCTTC. J is TRBJ1-2 and V is TRBV6-5; the match to TRBD1 covers 10 bases. V trimming: 6 bases; J trimming: 5 bases; junction bases outside the gene matches: 6. The V gene's germline CDR1 is MNHEY and CDR2 SVGAGI. The CDR3 runs 14 residues.

The CDR3 sequence: CASRAVGGRTYEQYF. The CDR3 bases are TGCGCCAGCAGAGCCGTCGGAGGGAGAACCTACGAGCAGTACTTC. This chain links TRBV10-1 with TRBJ2-7, with D tentatively TRBD2 (6 bases). This CDR3 comprises 15 residues. The germline V and J ends were trimmed by 6 bases and 2 bases, with 17 bases remaining between them. CDR1 is WNHNN and CDR2 is SYGVQD in the germline V gene (reference sequence).

This chain uses TRBV11-2 with TRBJ1-1; D remains unclear. The CDR3 consists of 11 residues. Germline assignment: CDR1 SGHAT and CDR2 FQNNGV. Trimming left V 10 bases short and J 7 bases short, with 13 bases between. The DNA for the CDR3 is TGTGCCACCCACAGCTTCCGTGAAGCTTTCTTT. This translates into CATHSFREAFF.

The V call is TRBV7-2, the J call TRBJ2-5; D is possibly TRBD2 (6 bases). Germline loops: CDR1 SGHTA, CDR2 FQGNSA. V shed 1 base and J shed 5 bases, with 14 bases lying between them. This CDR3 comprises 15 residues. The CDR3 DNA follows: TGTGCCAGCAGCTTAGGGGGCGGGGTAGGGGAGACCCAGTACTTC. Translating gives CASSLGGGVGETQYF.

The J gene is TRBJ2-5, the V gene TRBV15, with D uncertain. CDR1 and CDR2 (germline): LNHNV, YYDKDF (reference sequence). V shed 5 bases and J shed 1 base, with 8 bases lying between them. This CDR3 has 13 residues. CDR3 in DNA: TGTGCCACCAGCGATAGAGGCCAAGAGACCCAGTACTTC. Translated: CATSDRGQETQYF. The entire variable domain, with the rest obtained from reference TRBV15 and TRBJ2-5, is as follows: DAMVIQNPRYQVTQFGKPVTLSCSQTLNHNVMYWYQQKSSQAPKLLFHYYDKDFNNEADTPDNFQSRRPNTSFCFLDIRSPGLGDTAMYLCATSDRGQETQYFGPGTRLLVL.

The chain is built from TRBV4-3 and TRBJ2-5, with TRBD2 matching over 7 bases. The J call could be wrong; TRBJ2-7 is a better fit for the DNA end. Germline CDR1 is LGHNA and CDR2 is YSLEER. This CDR3 comprises 18 residues. Here the CDR3 reads CASSQVNVLADSSYEQYF. In DNA form, the CDR3 reads TGCGCCAGCAGCCAAGTAAACGTGCTAGCGGACTCATCCTACGAGCAGTACTTC.

This chain joins TRBV15 and TRBJ1-5, with no clear D. CDR1 is LNHNV and CDR2 is YYDKDF in the germline V gene (reference sequence). The CDR3 covers 16 residues. Trimming took 0 bases from V and 6 from J, leaving 15 bases between them. The CDR3 bases are TGTGCCACCAGCAGAGATCAGACTTTAGTAGCTCAGCCCCAGCATTTT. This encodes CATSRDQTLVAQPQHF. Looking up the rest from reference TRBV15 and TRBJ1-5 gives the full variable domain: DAMVIQNPRYQVTQFGKPVTLSCSQTLNHNVMYWYQQKSSQAPKLLFHYYDKDFNNEADTPDNFQSRRPNTSFCFLDIRSPGLGDTAMYLCATSRDQTLVAQPQHFGDGTRLSIL.

The chain joins TRBV27 to TRBJ2-1, with D unresolved. Germline CDR1 and CDR2: MNHEY and SMNVEV (reference sequence). This CDR3 comprises 15 residues. V was clipped by 7 bases and J by 0 bases, with 13 bases between them. CDR3 region: CASNLDGYSYNEQFF. CDR3 nucleotide sequence: TGTGCCAGCAACTTGGACGGATACTCCTACAATGAGCAGTTCTTC.

The gene calls are TRBV5-1 and TRBJ2-1; D perhaps matches TRBD2 (6 bases). V was shortened by 6 bases and J by 4 bases, with 11 bases between the two germline ends. CDR3 size: 13 residues. Germline CDR1 and CDR2: SGHRS and YFSETQ. The CDR3 DNA follows: TGCGCCAGCACCCCGGGGGAGTACAATGAGCAGTTCTTC. Translating gives CASTPGEYNEQFF.

The chain links TRBV7-9 to TRBJ2-5; D possibly corresponds to TRBD1 (5 bases). The CDR3 spans 13 residues. Germline lookup yields CDR1 SEHNR and CDR2 FQNEAQ (reference sequence). Trimming stripped 5 bases from V and 1 base from J, with 8 bases between. CDR3 coding DNA: TGTGCCAGCAGCCGACAGATCCAAGAGACCCAGTACTTC. Amino acid sequence: CASSRQIQETQYF.

The gene calls are TRBV19 and TRBJ2-5; D is possibly TRBD2 (5 bases). CDR3 length: 15 residues. Germline loops: CDR1 LNHDA, CDR2 SQIVND (reference sequence). V lost 4 bases to trimming and J lost 6 bases, with 18 bases between them. CDR3 residues: CASSTGLTLKKTQYF. CDR3 in DNA: TGTGCCAGTAGTACGGGATTAACACTCAAGAAGACCCAGTACTTC.

V usage is TRBV9 and J usage is TRBJ2-1; D remains ambiguous. The CDR3 has 13 amino acids. CDR1 is SGDLS and CDR2 is YYNGEE in the germline V gene. With 3 bases removed from V and 7 bases from J, the gap between germline ends came to 11 bases. The CDR3 protein is CASSASEGNEQFF. CDR3 in DNA: TGTGCCAGCAGCGCGTCGGAAGGGAATGAGCAGTTCTTC. Supplemented by reference TRBV9 and TRBJ2-1, the full variable domain reads DSGVTQTPKHLITATGQRVTLRCSPRSGDLSVYWYQQSLDQGLQFLIQYYNGEERAKGNILERFSAQQFPDLHSELNLSSLELGDSALYFCASSASEGNEQFFGPGTRLTVL.

This chain joins TRBV14 and TRBJ2-3; 12 bases are a match to TRBD2. V lost 1 base to trimming and J lost 5 bases; unmatched junction nucleotides: 1. The CDR3 is 15 residues long. Germline CDR1 reads SGHDN; CDR2 reads FVKESK. CDR3 bases: TGTGCCAGCAGCCAAGCGGGACTAGCGGGAGATACGCAGTATTTT. This translates into CASSQAGLAGDTQYF.

The rearrangement joins TRBV6-1 to TRBJ2-2, with D possibly being TRBD2 (6 bases). This CDR3 spans 15 amino acids. Germline V gene sequence: CDR1 MNHNS, CDR2 SASEGT. V shed 0 bases and J shed 6 bases, with 11 bases lying between them. In DNA form, the CDR3 reads TGTGCCAGCAGTGAAGCGGGAGGTTCGGCCGGGGAGCTGTTTTTT. Translated: CASSEAGGSAGELFF.

The rearrangement joins TRBV18 to TRBJ1-4; TRBD1 agrees at 7 bases. CDR1 and CDR2 from the germline V gene are KGHSH and LQKENI. The CDR3 runs to 14 residues. V trimming: 6 bases; J trimming: 7 bases; junction bases outside the gene matches: 8. CDR3 nucleotide sequence: TGTGCCAGCTCTCAGGACAGGTCAGGTGAAAAACTGTTTTTT. Translated, it gives CASSQDRSGEKLFF.

This chain joins TRBV7-2 and TRBJ2-3; 10 nucleotides agree with TRBD2. The germline gives CDR1 SGHTA, CDR2 FQGNSA. This CDR3 contains 16 residues. The junction had 5 bases not matched to a gene; V was cut back by 4 bases and J by 1 base. In DNA form, the CDR3 reads TGTGCCAGCAGCTCCACTAGCGGGATAGGCACAGATACGCAGTATTTT. Its protein product is CASSSTSGIGTDTQYF.

CDR3 sequence: CASSERGARYEQYF. CDR3 coding DNA: TGTGCCAGCAGTGAGCGGGGGGCGAGGTACGAGCAGTACTTC. This chain joins TRBV6-1 and TRBJ2-7; 8 bases line up with TRBD2. V lost 3 bases, J lost 4 bases, and 5 bases stayed unmatched. Germline CDR1 is MNHNS and CDR2 is SASEGT. The CDR3 extends over 14 amino acids.

The chain has TRBV19 and TRBJ1-1, with D uncertain. The CDR3 sequence is 15 residues long. V lost 5 bases, J lost 0 bases, and 13 bases lay in between. Germline V lookup: CDR1 LNHDA, CDR2 SQIVND (reference sequence). The CDR3 loop reads CASSGWGTMNTEAFF. Here the CDR3 DNA reads TGTGCCAGTAGTGGGTGGGGTACTATGAACACTGAAGCTTTCTTT.

The chain recombines TRBV5-3 with TRBJ1-3; maybe TRBD1 (5 bases). TRBV5-3 is filed as an ORF, its function uncertain. Trimming pared 2 bases from V and 4 bases from J, leaving 10 bases between. CDR3 length equals 14 residues. CDR3 in DNA: TGTGCCAGAAGCTTCTTGACAGCCGGAAACACCATATATTTT. Its translation is CARSFLTAGNTIYF.

J is TRBJ1-2 and V is TRBV4-1; the D is unclear. The V gene's germline CDR1 is MGHRA and CDR2 YSYEKL. V lost 3 bases and J lost 1, with 21 bases in between. CDR3 size: 18 residues. CDR3 region: CASSQDGREASFNYGYTF. CDR3 nucleotides: TGCGCCAGCAGCCAGGACGGACGGGAAGCCTCCTTTAACTATGGCTACACCTTC.